A selection of T cell receptor beta chains follows, all from one sample in a study of T-cell memory formation after mild COVID-19. One entry per CDR3 protein, called by TCRdb with MiXCR from the 5' RACE reads. The sample shows about 250,000 distinct CDR3 sequences, 16% of them seen only once. The material sequenced was PBMCs or a T cell subset sorted from them (not recorded which). The receptor source for this set is a man aged 18-30 years who had mild COVID-19 (a few samples of this study predate the infection). Cell type and time point are not known. Each CDR3 is given with its conserved first and last residue. D genes are given only for firm matches. Where a row states a size, it is once, few, many or the class of an expanded clone; other rows omit it.

clone size	V gene	D gene	J gene	CDR3 DNA	CDR3 protein
few	TRBV5-6	TRBD1	TRBJ2-2	TGTGCCAGCAGCTCGCTCGGAGGGACAGGGGGCACCGGGGAGCTGTTTTTT	CASSSLGGTGGTGELFF
few	TRBV7-7	TRBD2	TRBJ2-5	TGTGCCAGCAGCTTTGGGCTAGCGGTATTCCAAGAGACCCAGTACTTC	CASSFGLAVFQETQYF
-	TRBV12-3/TRBV12-4	TRBD1	TRBJ1-1	TGTGCCAGCAGTTCCTCCGGGACAGGGACTGAAGCTTTCTTT	CASSSSGTGTEAFF
few	TRBV6-2/TRBV6-3	TRBD1	TRBJ2-4	TGTGCCAGCAGTTACCCTGGGACAGTTACGGGCATTCAGTACTTC	CASSYPGTVTGIQYF
-	TRBV4-3	-	TRBJ1-6	TGCGCCAGCAGCCAAGAGTCCACAAATAGGGGCTATAATTCACCCCTCCACTTT	CASSQESTNRGYNSPLHF
-	TRBV29-1	-	TRBJ2-5	TGCAGCGTTCCGGACTTCCAAGAGACCCAGTACTTC	CSVPDFQETQYF
few	TRBV7-2	TRBD1	TRBJ1-1	TGTGCCAGCAGCGGAGGGACAGGGAACACTGAAGCTTTCTTT	CASSGGTGNTEAFF
many	TRBV4-3	-	TRBJ1-6	TGCGCCAGCAGCCAAGATACGGGCTCCGAGCTTTCCCTCCACTTT	CASSQDTGSELSLHF
-	TRBV9	TRBD2	TRBJ2-2	TGTGCCAGCAGCAAGGGACTAGCGGCGAACACCGGGGAGCTGTTTTTT	CASSKGLAANTGELFF
-	TRBV6-5	-	TRBJ2-3	TGTGCCAGCAGTTACTCGAGGGGGGCGAGGGAGTATTTT	CASSYSRGAREYF
few	TRBV20-1	-	TRBJ2-3	TGCAGTGCTAGAGGGACGTTAGGCACAGATACGCAGTATTTT	CSARGTLGTDTQYF
few	TRBV18	TRBD2	TRBJ2-7	TGTGCCAGCTCACCCCCCCGGGGAGGGACGTTATACGAGCAGTACTTC	CASSPPRGGTLYEQYF
-	TRBV3-1	-	TRBJ2-3	TGTGCCAGCAGCCAAGATTGGGGGAATACGCAGTATTTT	CASSQDWGNTQYF
-	TRBV5-6	TRBD1	TRBJ2-3	TGTGCCAGCAGCTTCCGGGACAGGGTGACAGATACGCAGTATTTT	CASSFRDRVTDTQYF
few	TRBV6-5	-	TRBJ2-5	TGTGCCACCAAAGAGGTGGAGACCCAGTACTTC	CATKEVETQYF
-	TRBV5-1	TRBD1	TRBJ1-6	TGCGCCAGCAGCTTGGTTTCAAACAGGGGCTCACCCCTCCACTTT	CASSLVSNRGSPLHF
-	TRBV30	TRBD1	TRBJ1-2	TGTGCCTGGAGTAGAAAAACGGGACAGGTCCTTCCAAACTATGGCTACACCTTC	CAWSRKTGQVLPNYGYTF
-	TRBV6-2/TRBV6-3	-	TRBJ1-4	TGTGCCAGCATGGGCAACGAGAGAGAAAAACTGTTTTTT	CASMGNEREKLFF
few	TRBV28	-	TRBJ2-7	TGTGCCAGCAGTTTAGGCCACGAGCAGTACTTC	CASSLGHEQYF
few	TRBV5-1	-	TRBJ1-1	TGCGCCAGCAGCTTGGCCGGGGGACGCGACACTGAAGCTTTCTTT	CASSLAGGRDTEAFF
-	TRBV9	-	TRBJ2-2	TGTGCCAGCAGCGACAGGGTGAACACCGGGGAGCTGTTTTTT	CASSDRVNTGELFF
few	TRBV10-3	TRBD1	TRBJ1-5	TGTGCCATCAGTGACCGGACAGGGCTTCAGCCCCAGCATTTT	CAISDRTGLQPQHF
-	TRBV3-1	-	TRBJ1-2	TGTGCCAGCAGCCAAGAGGGGGAGTACACCTTC	CASSQEGEYTF
few	TRBV10-3	-	TRBJ2-5	TGTGCCATCAGTGAGTCGGAAGTTGGCGGACAAGAGACCCAGTACTTC	CAISESEVGGQETQYF
few	TRBV9	-	TRBJ2-3	TGTGCCAGCAGCGTACAACTAACTAGCACAGATACGCAGTATTTT	CASSVQLTSTDTQYF
-	TRBV29-1	-	TRBJ1-1	TGCAGCGTTGCCGGCCGGCTGAACACTGAAGCTTTCTTT	CSVAGRLNTEAFF
few	TRBV10-3	TRBD1	TRBJ2-5	TGTGCCATCAGTGAGTCGAGGGGGCGTTCGGCGGAGACCCAGTACTTC	CAISESRGRSAETQYF
-	TRBV18	TRBD1	TRBJ1-5	TGTGCCAGCTCACCACCGTCTAACAGGGGGGCTCAGCCCCAGCATTTT	CASSPPSNRGAQPQHF
few	TRBV7-2	-	TRBJ2-5	TGTGCCAGCAGCACCCACTCGGGGGATAAAGAGACCCAGTACTTC	CASSTHSGDKETQYF
many	TRBV5-1	TRBD1	TRBJ2-1	TGCGCCAGCAGCCTCCGGGACAGGGGAAGGGATGAGCAGTTCTTC	CASSLRDRGRDEQFF
few	TRBV4-3	-	TRBJ2-2	TGCGCCAGCAGCCCTTCGTGGGGCAGCGCAACCGGGGAGCTGTTTTTT	CASSPSWGSATGELFF
few	TRBV7-6	-	TRBJ2-7	TGTGCCAGCAGCCTTCTTGGGGAGAACTACGAGCAGTACTTC	CASSLLGENYEQYF
once	TRBV20-1	TRBD1	TRBJ2-7	TGCAGTGCTGGGACGGACAGGGGCGAGCAGTACTTC	CSAGTDRGEQYF
few	TRBV5-5	-	TRBJ2-1	TGTGCCAGCATGGGCGGGGGCAGTGAGCAGTTCTTC	CASMGGGSEQFF
many	TRBV5-1	-	TRBJ2-5	TGCGCCAGCAGCCCGCGGCTAGCTGAGACCCAGTACTTC	CASSPRLAETQYF
-	TRBV7-3	-	TRBJ2-3	TGTGCCAGCGCCTGCCAGGGGATCACAGATACGCAGTATTTT	CASACQGITDTQYF
-	TRBV5-1	-	TRBJ2-7	TGCGCCAGCAGCTTGGAGGGAGGTTGGGTTGGGTACGAGCAGTACTTC	CASSLEGGWVGYEQYF
-	TRBV2	-	TRBJ2-3	TGTGCCAGCACCAGGGCAGATACGCAGTATTTT	CASTRADTQYF
-	TRBV6-2/TRBV6-3	-	TRBJ1-1	TGTGCCAGCAGACCCGCGGAGGCGAACACTGAAGCTTTCTTT	CASRPAEANTEAFF
-	TRBV7-3	TRBD1	TRBJ2-5	TGTGCCAGCAGCCCACAGGGGGGCTGGGTAGAGACCCAGTACTTC	CASSPQGGWVETQYF
-	TRBV2	TRBD1	TRBJ1-1	TGTGCCAGCGGGGAGAGACAGGGAAATGAAGCTTTCTTT	CASGERQGNEAFF
-	TRBV6-2/TRBV6-3	-	TRBJ2-5	TGTGCCAGCGCGTGGGTGCGACAAGAGACCCAGTACTTC	CASAWVRQETQYF
few	TRBV19	TRBD1	TRBJ1-4	TGTGCCAGTAGTTTCTCGACCGGACAGGGAGGTGAAAAACTGTTTTTT	CASSFSTGQGGEKLFF
many	TRBV5-1	-	TRBJ1-1	TGCGCCAGCAGCCTCAGGAGTAACACTGAAGCTTTCTTT	CASSLRSNTEAFF
-	TRBV24-1	-	TRBJ2-3	TGTGCCACCAGTGATTGGAATCAGGGCACAGATACGCAGTATTTT	CATSDWNQGTDTQYF